This T cell receptor beta chain is drawn from a study of shared clonotypes between healthy human individuals. Study summary: Aged between 18 and 49, the donors were a couple of women and three men. Whole-study findings and limits: Sampling covered blood only; tissue repertoires likely differ.

Remarks on this clone: Its antigen is not identified.

The method was immunoSEQ multiplex PCR; TCRdb's version includes in-frame clones alone and lacks a portion of them. The sample includes approximately 2.3 million clones, 90% to 95% of them seen just once. In germline, CDR1 is SGHTA, CDR2 FQGTGA. V dropped 5 bases and J dropped 4; count of bases not matched to a gene: 2. The CDR3 spans 13 residues. This receptor was taken from a man aged 18 to 29 in good health. Some clones in this sample may be carry-over from other donors' samples. The J gene is TRBJ1-1, the V gene TRBV7-3; 9 nucleotides align to TRBD1. The sequenced sample consisted of naive CD4+ T cells from PBMCs. The subset is: CD45RA+ positively selected. CDR3 residues: CASSGTGPTEAFF. CDR3 coding DNA: TGTGCCAGCAGCGGGACAGGGCCCACTGAAGCTTTCTTT.